One sample yielded the 13 T cell receptor beta chains listed below, sequenced in a study of T cell responses to AZD1222 COVID-19 vaccine. Sequencing used immunoSEQ multiplex PCR; TCRdb keeps in-frame clones, though not all of them. The sample carries about 70,000 clones, around 84% recorded once. The sample consisted of peripheral blood, taken on day 0 of AZD1222 vaccination. These TCRs come from an adult in good health.

V gene TRBV30 combines with J gene TRBJ1-5, with 8 bases aligning to TRBD1. V was clipped by 7 bases and J by 4 bases; unmatched bases: 3. CDR1 GTSNPN and CDR2 SVGIG come from the germline V gene (reference sequence). The CDR3 loop spans 12 amino acids. This chain's CDR3 is CASRQGNQPQHF. The CDR3 DNA sequence: TGTGCCTCCCGACAGGGGAATCAGCCCCAGCATTTT. The complete variable domain, with remaining parts taken from reference TRBV30 and TRBJ1-5, reads SQTIHQWPATLVQPVGSPLSLECTVEGTSNPNLYWYRQAAGRGLQLLFYSVGIGQISSEVPQNLSASRPQDRQFILSSKKLLLSDSGFYLCASRQGNQPQHFGDGTRLSIL.

V usage is TRBV5-4 and J usage is TRBJ2-1; TRBD2 aligns across 9 bases. Germline V CDR1 and CDR2: SGHNT, YYREEE (reference sequence). V was clipped by 6 bases and J by 9 bases; unmatched bases: 16. The CDR3 is made up of 16 amino acids. This CDR3 reads CASTINVAGVSGEQFF. The CDR3 DNA sequence: TGTGCCAGCACCATCAATGTAGCGGGAGTTTCAGGTGAGCAGTTCTTC.

The chain links TRBV3-1 (or the pseudogene TRBV3-2) to TRBJ2-3, with a tentative D call TRBD2 (5 bases). CDR1 is LGHDT and CDR2 is YNNKEL in the germline V gene (reference sequence). This CDR3 is built from 13 residues. Trimming removed 4 bases from V and 5 bases from J, with 10 bases in between. The CDR3 reads CASSPAGIDTQYF. The CDR3 coding sequence is TGTGCCAGCAGCCCCGCCGGGATAGATACGCAGTATTTT.

This clone has only one observation. V is TRBV3-1 (or the pseudogene TRBV3-2) and J is TRBJ1-1; 8 bases are shared with TRBD1. The CDR3 has 14 residues. The J segment lost 3 bases and the V segment lost 5 bases, leaving 5 bases of the junction unmatched. Germline CDR1 reads LGHDT; CDR2 reads YNNKEL (reference sequence). CDR3: CASSFRQGYTEAFF. Here the CDR3 DNA reads TGTGCCAGCAGCTTTCGACAGGGGTACACTGAAGCTTTCTTT.

The chain employs TRBV7-2 and TRBJ2-2; possibly TRBD2 for D (7 bases). This CDR3 comprises 16 residues. Deletions cut 2 bases from V and 7 bases from J, with 17 bases between. CDR1 is SGHTA, CDR2 FQGNSA, per germline. The CDR3 spells CASSLLGGGVLGELFF. The CDR3 DNA is TGTGCCAGCAGCTTACTGGGCGGGGGCGTGCTCGGGGAGCTGTTTTTT. Full variable domain (rest looked up from reference TRBV7-2 and TRBJ2-2): GAGVSQSPSNKVTEKGKDVELRCDPISGHTALYWYRQSLGQGLEFLIYFQGNSAPDKSGLPSDRFSAERTGGSVSTLTIQRTQQEDSAVYLCASSLLGGGVLGELFFGEGSRLTVL.

The V and J genes are TRBV18 and TRBJ1-1; D perhaps matches TRBD1 (5 bases). The ends were cut back, 3 bases at V and 3 bases at J, with 17 bases in the middle. From germline, CDR1 is KGHSH and CDR2 LQKENI. The CDR3 runs 16 residues. CDR3 protein: CASSPPIQGRDTEAFF. The CDR3 DNA sequence: TGTGCCAGCTCACCCCCGATTCAGGGTCGGGACACTGAAGCTTTCTTT.

This sequence joins TRBV5-1 and TRBJ1-2; D is possibly TRBD1 (5 bases). Germline lookup yields CDR1 SGHRS and CDR2 YFSETQ. The germline V and J ends were trimmed by 0 bases and 6 bases, with 12 bases remaining between them. The CDR3 consists of 14 residues. The CDR3: CASSLAVRENGYTF. The CDR3 DNA reads TGCGCCAGCAGCTTGGCCGTCAGGGAGAATGGCTACACCTTC.

J is TRBJ2-5 and V is TRBV4-1, with TRBD2 identical over 9 bases. The CDR3 loop spans 16 amino acids. Unmatched junction bases numbered 7, after V lost 4 bases and J lost 1 base. From germline, CDR1 is MGHRA and CDR2 YSYEKL. The CDR3 DNA reads as TGCGCCAGCAGCCGAATAGCGGGAGTCTCCCAAGAGACCCAGTACTTC. Translating it yields CASSRIAGVSQETQYF.

This chain connects TRBV29-1 to TRBJ2-2, with 7 positions matching TRBD2. Germline loops: CDR1 SQVTM, CDR2 ANQGSEA. Trimming removed 7 bases from V and 7 bases from J; junction bases left unmatched: 18. There are 16 residues in the CDR3. The CDR3 nucleotides are TGCAGCGCCACGACTATGAGCGGGGCCAGTCGCGGGGAGCTGTTTTTT. This codes for CSATTMSGASRGELFF.

This chain connects TRBV5-4 to TRBJ1-2, with 9 bases identical to TRBD1. Germline CDR1 SGHNT, CDR2 YYREEE (reference sequence). The V segment lost 4 bases and the J segment 2 bases; nucleotides outside the gene matches: 9. CDR3 length equals 16 residues. The CDR3, as DNA: TGTGCCAGCAGCCTCCCCTCGGGGACAGGGAACTATGGCTACACCTTC. As protein: CASSLPSGTGNYGYTF.

V gene TRBV7-9 combines with J gene TRBJ2-1; 8 nucleotides line up with TRBD2. Trimming cost V 5 bases and J 7 bases; bases outside gene matches: 10. The CDR3 length is 15 residues. Germline V gives CDR1 SEHNR, CDR2 FQNEAQ (reference sequence). The chain's CDR3 is CASSPRGAFINEQFF. The CDR3 DNA is TGTGCCAGCAGCCCGCGGGGGGCCTTTATAAATGAGCAGTTCTTC.

This sequence joins TRBV5-1 and TRBJ1-6; D remains ambiguous. Germline V lookup: CDR1 SGHRS, CDR2 YFSETQ. Trimming stripped 4 bases from V and 8 bases from J, with 16 bases between. CDR3 length equals 15 residues. The CDR3 spells CASSLGLLVDSPLHF. CDR3 nucleotide sequence: TGCGCCAGCAGCCTGGGTCTCCTGGTGGATTCACCCCTCCACTTT. Variable domain in full (rest from reference TRBV5-1 and TRBJ1-6): KAGVTQTPRYLIKTRGQQVTLSCSPISGHRSVSWYQQTPGQGLQFLFEYFSETQRNKGNFPGRFSGRQFSNSRSEMNVSTLELGDSALYLCASSLGLLVDSPLHFGNGTRLTVT.

With respect to this clone: Compared with germline, one end of the junction differs, possibly owing to a read error. The genes are TRBV5-4 and TRBJ2-5; 10 nucleotides line up with TRBD2. The CDR3 is 16 amino acids. Germline V gene sequence: CDR1 SGHNT, CDR2 YYREEE (reference sequence). Here the CDR3 DNA reads TGTGCCAGCAGTTTGGATCGGGCTAGCGGGGGAGAGACCCAGTACTTC. This sequence encodes CASSLDRASGGETQYF.